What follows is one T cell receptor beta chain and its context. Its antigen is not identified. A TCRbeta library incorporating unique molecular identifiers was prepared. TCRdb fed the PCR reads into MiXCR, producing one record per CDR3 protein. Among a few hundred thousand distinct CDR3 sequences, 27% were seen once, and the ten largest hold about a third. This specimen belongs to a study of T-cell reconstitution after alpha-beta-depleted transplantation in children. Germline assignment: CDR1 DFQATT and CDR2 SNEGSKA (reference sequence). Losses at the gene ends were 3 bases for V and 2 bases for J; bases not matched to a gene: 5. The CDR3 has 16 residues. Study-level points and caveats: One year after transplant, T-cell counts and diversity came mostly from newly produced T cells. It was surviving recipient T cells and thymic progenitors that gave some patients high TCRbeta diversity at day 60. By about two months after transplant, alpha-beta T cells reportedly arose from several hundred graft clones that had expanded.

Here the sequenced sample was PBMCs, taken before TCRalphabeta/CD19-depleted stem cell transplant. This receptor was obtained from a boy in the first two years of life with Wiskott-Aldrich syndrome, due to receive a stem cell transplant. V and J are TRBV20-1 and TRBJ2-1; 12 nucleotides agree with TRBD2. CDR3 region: CSARDRLAGAYNEQFF. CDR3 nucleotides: TGCAGTGCTAGGGACCGACTAGCGGGGGCCTACAATGAGCAGTTCTTC.